Listed below are T cell receptor beta chains from one sample, sequenced in a study of T cells in Graves' hyperthyroidism and ophthalmopathy. A single record per CDR3 protein comes from TCRdb applying MiXCR to the multiplex PCR reads. The sample yields approximately 640,000 distinct CDR3 sequences, roughly 17% seen once. The specimen was blood. The receptors originated from a woman in her 30s with Graves' hyperthyroidism. CDR3s include the opening cysteine and the closing phenylalanine or tryptophan. Each record gives: CDR3 DNA, CDR3 protein, V gene, D gene, J gene, CDR3 length, clone size. D genes are given only for firm matches. Not all rows give a size; the values are once, few, many and, for expanded clones, a class.

CDR3nt: TGCGCCAGCAGCCAAGATCTCCGGGAGGGAGATACGCAGTATTTT
CDR3aa: CASSQDLREGDTQYF
v_gene: TRBV4-3
d_gene: TRBD2
j_gene: TRBJ2-3
len: 15
abundance: .

CDR3nt: TGTGCCAGCAGGTGGGACTTCTCCTACGAGCAGTACTTC
CDR3aa: CASRWDFSYEQYF
v_gene: TRBV7-2
d_gene: .
j_gene: TRBJ2-7
len: 13
abundance: many

CDR3nt: TGTGCCAGCAGTGCGGGGGTCCCCGGGGAGCTGTTTTTT
CDR3aa: CASSAGVPGELFF
v_gene: TRBV2
d_gene: .
j_gene: TRBJ2-2
len: 13
abundance: .

CDR3nt: TGTGCCAGTAACCGGGACATCAGCCAGCCCCAGCATTTT
CDR3aa: CASNRDISQPQHF
v_gene: TRBV28
d_gene: .
j_gene: TRBJ1-5
len: 13
abundance: .

CDR3nt: TGTGCCAGCAGTGGGGGCGAGGGGCTAGGCACAGATACGCAGTATTTT
CDR3aa: CASSGGEGLGTDTQYF
v_gene: TRBV28
d_gene: .
j_gene: TRBJ2-3
len: 16
abundance: .

CDR3nt: TGTGCCAGCAGCCCGGAGGGGAACAATGAGCAGTTCTTC
CDR3aa: CASSPEGNNEQFF
v_gene: TRBV6-1
d_gene: .
j_gene: TRBJ2-1
len: 13
abundance: many

CDR3nt: TGTGCCAGCAGTAATAATTCACCCCTCCACTTT
CDR3aa: CASSNNSPLHF
v_gene: TRBV28
d_gene: .
j_gene: TRBJ1-6
len: 11
abundance: .

CDR3nt: TGTGCCAGCAGCCCGGGACTAGCGGGGATGATCGATGAGCAGTTCTTC
CDR3aa: CASSPGLAGMIDEQFF
v_gene: TRBV5-4
d_gene: TRBD2
j_gene: TRBJ2-1
len: 16
abundance: .

CDR3nt: TGTGCCAGCATACCCGGGGGACTAGCGGGCTTCAATGAGCAGTTCTTC
CDR3aa: CASIPGGLAGFNEQFF
v_gene: TRBV12-3/TRBV12-4
d_gene: TRBD2
j_gene: TRBJ2-1
len: 16
abundance: .

CDR3nt: TGCGCCAGCAGCCAAGAGCTGGGAATCGTTACTGAAGCTTTCTTT
CDR3aa: CASSQELGIVTEAFF
v_gene: TRBV7-2
d_gene: .
j_gene: TRBJ1-1
len: 15
abundance: once

CDR3nt: TGTGCCAGCAGTTCCCTACAGGGGATTGAGGGTGAGCAGTTCTTC
CDR3aa: CASSSLQGIEGEQFF
v_gene: TRBV12-3/TRBV12-4
d_gene: TRBD1
j_gene: TRBJ2-1
len: 15
abundance: many

CDR3nt: TGTGCCAGCAGCCAAGATTGGAGAGGGGATAGCAATCAGCCCCAGCATTTT
CDR3aa: CASSQDWRGDSNQPQHF
v_gene: TRBV4-2
d_gene: .
j_gene: TRBJ1-5
len: 17
abundance: .

CDR3nt: TGCAGTGCTAGAGATTTGTCGGGCTCCTACAATGAGCAGTTCTTC
CDR3aa: CSARDLSGSYNEQFF
v_gene: TRBV20-1
d_gene: .
j_gene: TRBJ2-1
len: 15
abundance: many

CDR3nt: TGTGCCAGCAGTTACGCGGGGTCTAGCGGCAACAATGAGCAGTTCTTC
CDR3aa: CASSYAGSSGNNEQFF
v_gene: TRBV6-1
d_gene: TRBD2
j_gene: TRBJ2-1
len: 16
abundance: .

CDR3nt: TGTGCCAGCAGTGAAGATGGGCGACTTTACAATGAGCAGTTCTTC
CDR3aa: CASSEDGRLYNEQFF
v_gene: TRBV6-1
d_gene: .
j_gene: TRBJ2-1
len: 15
abundance: few

CDR3nt: TGCAGTGCTAGAGATCCTGAGCGGGAGGCAAATCCGCAAGAGACCCAGTACTTC
CDR3aa: CSARDPEREANPQETQYF
v_gene: TRBV20-1
d_gene: TRBD2
j_gene: TRBJ2-5
len: 18
abundance: many

CDR3nt: TGCGCCAGCAGCCAAACAACCGGGGGCTGGGCCGGGGAGCTGTTTTTT
CDR3aa: CASSQTTGGWAGELFF
v_gene: TRBV4-1
d_gene: .
j_gene: TRBJ2-2
len: 16
abundance: .

CDR3nt: TGTGCCAGCATCGACAGGGGGGGATATCAGCCCCAGCATTTT
CDR3aa: CASIDRGGYQPQHF
v_gene: TRBV27
d_gene: TRBD1
j_gene: TRBJ1-5
len: 14
abundance: few

CDR3nt: TGTGCCAGCAGCCAAGGGCACAGTGCCTTTAATTCACCCCTCCACTTT
CDR3aa: CASSQGHSAFNSPLHF
v_gene: TRBV3-1
d_gene: .
j_gene: TRBJ1-6
len: 16
abundance: .

CDR3nt: TGTGCCAGCAGTTACTCCGGACTCGCTTCCTACGAGCAGTACTTC
CDR3aa: CASSYSGLASYEQYF
v_gene: TRBV6-2/TRBV6-3
d_gene: .
j_gene: TRBJ2-7
len: 15
abundance: many

CDR3nt: TGCAGCGTTGAAAAGGGGGGCGGCTATGGCTACACCTTC
CDR3aa: CSVEKGGGYGYTF
v_gene: TRBV29-1
d_gene: .
j_gene: TRBJ1-2
len: 13
abundance: many

CDR3nt: TGTGCTAGTGGTTTACCGAGTCAAATCTATGGCTACACCTTC
CDR3aa: CASGLPSQIYGYTF
v_gene: TRBV12-5
d_gene: .
j_gene: TRBJ1-2
len: 14
abundance: many

CDR3nt: TGTGCCAGCATAGAAAACAGGGGTGGTGGCTACACCTTC
CDR3aa: CASIENRGGGYTF
v_gene: TRBV6-1
d_gene: TRBD1
j_gene: TRBJ1-2
len: 13
abundance: .

CDR3nt: TGCAGTGCTAGAGTGGAGGACAGGGCGCGGGGGACCCAGTACTTC
CDR3aa: CSARVEDRARGTQYF
v_gene: TRBV20-1
d_gene: TRBD1
j_gene: TRBJ2-5
len: 15
abundance: .

CDR3nt: TGCAGTGGCCGGACAGGGGCACCCGGAAACACCATATATTTT
CDR3aa: CSGRTGAPGNTIYF
v_gene: TRBV20-1
d_gene: TRBD1
j_gene: TRBJ1-3
len: 14
abundance: few

CDR3nt: TGTGCCAGCAGTTACGGGGACAGGGAGATTGATGAGCAGTACTTC
CDR3aa: CASSYGDREIDEQYF
v_gene: TRBV6-5
d_gene: TRBD1
j_gene: TRBJ2-7
len: 15
abundance: .

CDR3nt: TGTGCCAGCAGCTTGGGCAGGGAATGGTATAGCAATCAGCCCCAGCATTTT
CDR3aa: CASSLGREWYSNQPQHF
v_gene: TRBV5-8
d_gene: .
j_gene: TRBJ1-5
len: 17
abundance: .

CDR3nt: TGTGCCAGCAGCGAAGGGGGTATGGGCAATCAGCCCCAGCATTTT
CDR3aa: CASSEGGMGNQPQHF
v_gene: TRBV5-5
d_gene: .
j_gene: TRBJ1-5
len: 15
abundance: once

CDR3nt: TGCGCCAGCAGTGAGTACGGGGTAAACACTGAAGCTTTCTTT
CDR3aa: CASSEYGVNTEAFF
v_gene: TRBV10-2
d_gene: .
j_gene: TRBJ1-1
len: 14
abundance: .